Following are 5 T cell receptor beta chains from one sample sequenced in a study of T cell responses to AZD1222 COVID-19 vaccine. Sequencing used immunoSEQ multiplex PCR; TCRdb keeps in-frame clones, though not all of them. Found here are some 150,000 clones, 88% of them singletons; the top ten hold 5% to 6.5%. The material was peripheral blood, obtained 28 days after the second dose of the MenACWY control vaccine. Every receptor here comes from an adult who received the MenACWY meningococcal vaccine as a control.

The chain joins TRBV11-2 to TRBJ2-1; 7 bases are a match to TRBD2. The J segment lost 0 bases and the V segment lost 5 bases, leaving 4 bases of the junction unmatched. This CDR3 is built from 15 residues. Germline values: CDR1 SGHAT, CDR2 FQNNGV. The CDR3 coding sequence is TGTGCCAGCAGCACGGGACTAATCTCCTACAATGAGCAGTTCTTC. The encoded protein is CASSTGLISYNEQFF.

The chain has TRBV9 and TRBJ1-1, with unresolved D. V was cut by 0 bases and J by 5 bases, with 8 bases left in between. From germline, CDR1 is SGDLS and CDR2 YYNGEE. The CDR3 runs 13 residues. The CDR3 DNA reads TGTGCCAGCAGCGTAGTGAGGGCGACTGAAGCTTTCTTT. Its translation is CASSVVRATEAFF.

The chain has TRBV25-1 and TRBJ2-1; no clear D gene. Germline V gene lookup returns CDR1 MGHDK and CDR2 SYGVNS. The CDR3 covers 13 residues. V lost 8 bases and J lost 6, with 14 bases in between. The CDR3 DNA follows: TGTGCCAGCCGAGGAATGGACGGCAATGAGCAGTTCTTC. Translated: CASRGMDGNEQFF. Based on the CDR3 plus reference TRBV25-1 and TRBJ2-1, the full variable domain is EADIYQTPRYLVIGTGKKITLECSQTMGHDKMYWYQQDPGMELHLIHYSYGVNSTEKGDLSSESTVSRIRTEHFPLTLESARPSHTSQYLCASRGMDGNEQFFGPGTRLTVL.

The J gene is TRBJ1-1, the V gene TRBV7-8; no definite D call. Per the germline V gene, CDR1 is SGHVS and CDR2 is FQNEAQ. V was shortened by 1 base and J by 1 base, with 13 bases between the two germline ends. The CDR3 is 16 residues long. The CDR3 here is CASSLEPGKGNTEAFF. In nucleotides, the CDR3 is TGTGCCAGCAGCTTAGAGCCAGGCAAGGGGAACACTGAAGCTTTCTTT. Combining the CDR3 with reference TRBV7-8 and TRBJ1-1 gives the whole variable domain GAGVSQSPRYKVAKRGQDVALRCDPISGHVSLFWYQQALGQGPEFLTYFQNEAQLDKSGLPSDRFFAERPEGSVSTLKIQRTQQEDSAVYLCASSLEPGKGNTEAFFGQGTRLTVV.

This chain connects TRBV9 to TRBJ2-1; 9 positions agree with TRBD1. Per germline, CDR1 SGDLS and CDR2 YYNGEE. CDR3 size: 16 residues. Losses at the gene ends were 4 bases for V and 3 bases for J; bases not matched to a gene: 8. CDR3 nucleotides: TGTGCCAGCAGCTTCTCACAGGGGGCGTACTACAATGAGCAGTTCTTC. It is translated as CASSFSQGAYYNEQFF.